This passage covers 12 T cell receptor beta chains from one sample sequenced in a study of cytomegalovirus exposure and HLA in healthy donors. The primer mix had 60 Vbeta and 13 Jbeta primers. The method was immunoSEQ multiplex PCR; TCRdb's version includes in-frame clones alone and lacks a portion of them. The table has some 170,000 clones, around 77% seen once. Sequences were obtained from PBMCs. Receptors were obtained from a woman aged 40 to 50 in good health and CMV-seronegative.

The CDR3 region is CASSSWTSGNEQFF. CDR3 DNA sequence: TGTGCCAGCAGCTCGTGGACTAGCGGCAATGAGCAGTTCTTC. The chain has TRBV7-3 and TRBJ2-1, with TRBD2 matching over 10 bases. The CDR3 length is 14 residues. The V and J ends lost 4 bases and 6 bases, in that order; junction bases with no gene match: 3. The V gene's germline CDR1 is SGHTA and CDR2 FQGTGA.

J is TRBJ2-7 and V is TRBV27, with TRBD1 identical over 7 bases. V shed 6 bases, J shed 3 bases, and the junction held 11 bases outside the gene matches. This CDR3 is 15 amino acids long. CDR1 and CDR2 from the germline V gene are MNHEY and SMNVEV (reference sequence). The CDR3 protein is CASRLTGQMDYEQYF. Here the CDR3 DNA reads TGTGCCAGCAGGTTGACAGGGCAAATGGACTACGAGCAGTACTTC.

The chain has TRBV6-1 and TRBJ1-4; D gene unclear. Germline V gene lookup returns CDR1 MNHNS and CDR2 SASEGT. CDR3 length: 13 amino acids. Trimming removed 7 bases at V and 8 bases at J, with 14 bases between. The CDR3 region has the DNA TGTGCCAGCAAATTTACGGGTGGAGAAAAACTGTTTTTT. It yields the protein CASKFTGGEKLFF.

This clone was counted a few times. V is TRBV25-1 and J is TRBJ2-3; 8 nucleotides line up with TRBD2. This CDR3 comprises 15 residues. J lost 6 bases, V lost 4 bases, and 9 bases had no gene match. CDR1 and CDR2 from the germline V gene are MGHDK and SYGVNS. CDR3 nucleotide sequence: TGTGCCAGCAGTGGATTCAGCGGGAGAGACGATACGCAGTATTTT. Residues: CASSGFSGRDDTQYF.

This clone was seen a single time. This rearrangement joins TRBV7-3 to TRBJ1-1; possibly TRBD1 for D (5 bases). Germline V gene lookup returns CDR1 SGHTA and CDR2 FQGTGA. The CDR3 consists of 13 residues. V gave up 5 bases and J gave up 11 bases, with 18 bases separating them. CDR3 coding DNA: TGTGCCAGCAGCCAGGCCGGGGGTAAGGCGGCTTTCTTT. The encoded protein is CASSQAGGKAAFF. The variable domain in full, completed from reference TRBV7-3 and TRBJ1-1, reads GAGVSQTPSNKVTEKGKYVELRCDPISGHTALYWYRQSLGQGPEFLIYFQGTGAADDSGLPNDRFFAVRPEGSVSTLKIQRTERGDSAVYLCASSQAGGKAAFFGQGTRLTVV.

V and J are TRBV18 and TRBJ2-1; D not resolved. The CDR3 sequence is 16 residues long. Between the trimmed V and J ends, which lost 0 bases and 0 bases, there was a span of 9 bases. In germline, CDR1 is KGHSH, CDR2 LQKENI. The CDR3 DNA reads TGTGCCAGCTCACCACCGAAACAGATCTCCTACAATGAGCAGTTCTTC. Translated: CASSPPKQISYNEQFF. Supplemented by reference TRBV18 and TRBJ2-1, the full variable domain reads NAGVMQNPRHLVRRRGQEARLRCSPMKGHSHVYWYRQLPEEGLKFMVYLQKENIIDESGMPKERFSAEFPKEGPSILRIQQVVRGDSAAYFCASSPPKQISYNEQFFGPGTRLTVL.

The chain joins TRBV7-9 to TRBJ2-7, with 14 bases identical to TRBD2. CDR3 length equals 16 residues. The junction had 8 bases not matched to a gene; V was cut back by 5 bases and J by 5 bases. Germline values: CDR1 SEHNR, CDR2 FQNEAQ (reference sequence). CDR3: CASSTGTSGSTHEQYF. CDR3 nucleotide sequence: TGTGCCAGCAGCACCGGGACTAGCGGGAGTACCCACGAGCAGTACTTC.

J is TRBJ1-1 and V is TRBV6-1; D is ambiguous. In germline, CDR1 is MNHNS, CDR2 SASEGT. Trimming took 4 bases from V and 0 from J, leaving 12 bases between them. This CDR3 has 15 amino acids. CDR3 sequence (DNA): TGTGCCAGCAGTGCGAACAAGAACATGAACACTGAAGCTTTCTTT. This sequence encodes CASSANKNMNTEAFF.

The rearrangement joins TRBV5-5 to TRBJ1-2; 10 bases fit TRBD1. V shed 0 bases and J 8 bases; nucleotides not matched to a gene: 13. The CDR3 length is 17 residues. Germline V gene data show CDR1 as SGHKS and CDR2 as YYEKEE (reference sequence). The CDR3 nucleotides are TGTGCCAGCAGCTTGGCCGAGGGGACAGGGGTAATAAGGGGCTACACCTTC. Translating it yields CASSLAEGTGVIRGYTF.

In its sample, this clone was seen a few times. The gene calls are TRBV9 and TRBJ2-7; a weak D match, TRBD1 (6 bases). Trimming removed 4 bases at V and 3 bases at J, with 20 bases between. Per germline, CDR1 SGDLS and CDR2 YYNGEE. This CDR3 has 16 amino acids. The CDR3 DNA reads TGTGCCAGCAGCCCCCTTAGGGGGACGGTACTCTACGAGCAGTACTTC. Translated, it gives CASSPLRGTVLYEQYF. The whole variable domain, remainder taken from reference TRBV9 and TRBJ2-7, is DSGVTQTPKHLITATGQRVTLRCSPRSGDLSVYWYQQSLDQGLQFLIQYYNGEERAKGNILERFSAQQFPDLHSELNLSSLELGDSALYFCASSPLRGTVLYEQYFGPGTRLTVT.

The chain carries TRBV2 and TRBJ2-2; 7 positions agree with TRBD1. The CDR3 is 15 amino acids. Trimming removed 7 bases from V and 6 bases from J; junction bases left unmatched: 11. Per germline, CDR1 SNHLY and CDR2 FYNNEI. CDR3 region: CASTSTGASSGELFF. The CDR3, as DNA: TGTGCCAGCACCAGTACAGGGGCGTCATCCGGGGAGCTGTTTTTT.

V gene TRBV5-4 combines with J gene TRBJ2-3; perhaps TRBD1 as D (6 bases). Germline V lookup: CDR1 SGHNT, CDR2 YYREEE (reference sequence). The ends were cut back, 0 bases at V and 1 base at J, with 12 bases in the middle. The CDR3 totals 16 residues. This CDR3 is CASSLAVRQGTDTQYF. In nucleotides, the CDR3 is TGTGCCAGCAGCTTGGCGGTCCGACAGGGCACAGATACGCAGTATTTT.